This T cell receptor (beta chain) is from a study of cytomegalovirus exposure and HLA in healthy donors. Study overall: Among about 179 million T cells, an earlier analysis found 95 million to 140 million unique TCR beta sequences.

Vbeta (60) and Jbeta (13) primers were used in the PCR. Clones were sequenced by immunoSEQ multiplex PCR, and TCRdb holds only the in-frame ones, with some missing. The sample holds 150,000 to 200,000 clones. As for this clone: Its antigen is unidentified.

Points from the study as a whole: Three CMV-associated chains were confirmed in vitro to be specific for CMV antigens. About 87% or about 30% of the time was how often most TCR beta V segments were productive, according to an earlier analysis. A later examination showed that TCR association rates differed by HLA locus, with DRB1 most and HLA-C fewest.

Trimming cost V 3 bases and J 10 bases, with 4 bases left between them. The CDR3 runs 11 residues. CDR1 is SGHTA and CDR2 is FQGNSA in the germline V gene. Input material: PBMCs. This chain joins TRBV7-2 and TRBJ2-6; D remains ambiguous. This TCR derives from a woman between 55 and 75 years old in good health and CMV-seronegative. The CDR3 sequence is CASSFYNVLTF. The CDR3 DNA sequence: TGTGCCAGCAGCTTTTATAACGTCCTGACTTTC.